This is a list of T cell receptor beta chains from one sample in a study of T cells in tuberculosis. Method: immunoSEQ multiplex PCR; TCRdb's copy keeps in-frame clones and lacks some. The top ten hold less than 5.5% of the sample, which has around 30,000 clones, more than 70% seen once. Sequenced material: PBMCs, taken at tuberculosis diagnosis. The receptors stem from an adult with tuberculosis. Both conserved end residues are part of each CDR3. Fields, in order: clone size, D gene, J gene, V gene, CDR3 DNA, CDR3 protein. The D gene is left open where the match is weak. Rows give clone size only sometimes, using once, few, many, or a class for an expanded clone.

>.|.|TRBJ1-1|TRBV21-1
TGTGCCAGCAGCAAAGAGAGGGGGCGGAACACTGAAGCTTTCTTT
CASSKERGRNTEAFF
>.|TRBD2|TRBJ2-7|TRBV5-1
TGCGCCAGCAGCTTGGCCGGGACTAGCGCCTCCCTCGAGCAGTACTTC
CASSLAGTSASLEQYF
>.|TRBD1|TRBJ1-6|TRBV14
TGTGCCAGCAGCCCAGGACAGGGAGGTAATTCACCCCTCCACTTT
CASSPGQGGNSPLHF
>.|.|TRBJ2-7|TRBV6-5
TGTGCCAGCAGTTACAAACAGGGTTCCGGGCAGTACTTC
CASSYKQGSGQYF
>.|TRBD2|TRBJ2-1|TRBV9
TGTGCCAGCAGCGTAGTCTCGGGAGGGCAGGGCGAGCAGTTCTTC
CASSVVSGGQGEQFF
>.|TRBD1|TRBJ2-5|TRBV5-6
TGTGCCAGCAGCTTTCGGACAGGGGGCATCGAGACCCAGTACTTC
CASSFRTGGIETQYF
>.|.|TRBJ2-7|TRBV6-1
TGTGCCAGCAGTGACAGGATCCACGAGCAGTACTTC
CASSDRIHEQYF
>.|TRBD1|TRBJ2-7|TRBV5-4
TGTGCCAGCAGCTTGGGACAGGGCGGCTACGAGCAGTACTTC
CASSLGQGGYEQYF
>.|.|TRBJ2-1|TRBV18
TGTGCCAGCTCACCTGAGGTCGGCACCAATGAGCAGTTCTTC
CASSPEVGTNEQFF
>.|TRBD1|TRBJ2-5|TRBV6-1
TGTGCCAGCAGCCCAAGAGGACAGGGCAGAGAGACCCAGTACTTC
CASSPRGQGRETQYF
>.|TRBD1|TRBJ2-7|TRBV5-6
TGTGCCAGCAGCCGAGACAGGGGAGAGCAGTACTTC
CASSRDRGEQYF
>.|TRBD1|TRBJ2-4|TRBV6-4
TGTGCCAGCAGTGACGGGGACGACAGGGGGGCCAAAAACATTCAGTACTTC
CASSDGDDRGAKNIQYF
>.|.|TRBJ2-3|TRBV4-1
TGCGCCAGCAGCCACTGGGACAACACAGATACGCAGTATTTT
CASSHWDNTDTQYF
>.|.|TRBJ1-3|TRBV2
TGTGCCAGCAGTGAACCCAGGGCTGGAAACACCATATATTTT
CASSEPRAGNTIYF
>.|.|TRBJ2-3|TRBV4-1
TGCGCCAGCAGCCAAGACGTGGGGACACCCACAGATACGCAGTATTTT
CASSQDVGTPTDTQYF
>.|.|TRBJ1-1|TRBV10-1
TGCGCCAGCAGCGCCGGGGAGCTCACTGAAGCTTTCTTT
CASSAGELTEAFF
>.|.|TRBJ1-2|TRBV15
TGTGCCACCAGCAGAGATACAGGGCGTAACTATGGCTACACCTTC
CATSRDTGRNYGYTF
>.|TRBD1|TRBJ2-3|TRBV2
TGTGCCAGCAGTGTCGGGGACAGCTTCACAGATACGCAGTATTTT
CASSVGDSFTDTQYF
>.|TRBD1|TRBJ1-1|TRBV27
TGTGCCAGCAGTTTGGGGACAGGGAGGGGGTTGAACACTGAAGCTTTCTTT
CASSLGTGRGLNTEAFF
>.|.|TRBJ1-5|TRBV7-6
TGTGCCAGCAGCGCAGATGTCGGGATCAATCAGCCCCAGCATTTT
CASSADVGINQPQHF
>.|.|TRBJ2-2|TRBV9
TGTGCCAGCAGCCCTCTACCAGGAGGAGGCACCGGGGAGCTGTTTTTT
CASSPLPGGGTGELFF
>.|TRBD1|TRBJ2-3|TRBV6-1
TGTGCCAGCAGTCGACAGGGTTCCACAGATACGCAGTATTTT
CASSRQGSTDTQYF
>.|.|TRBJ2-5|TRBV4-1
TGCGCCAGCAGCCTACGGACTACTGGGAGGGAGACCCAGTACTTC
CASSLRTTGRETQYF
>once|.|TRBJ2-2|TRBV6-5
TGTGCCAGCAGTTACTCGGTAGCGGAGAACACCGGGGAGCTGTTTTTT
CASSYSVAENTGELFF
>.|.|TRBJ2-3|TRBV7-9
TGTGCCAGCAGTTCTCAGGGTTTGTTGGGCACAGATACGCAGTATTTT
CASSSQGLLGTDTQYF
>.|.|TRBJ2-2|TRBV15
TGTGCCACCAGCATCCCTTACACCGGGGAGCTGTTTTTT
CATSIPYTGELFF
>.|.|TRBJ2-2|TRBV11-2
TGTGCCAGCAGCTTTAGCTGGATTAACACCGGGGAGCTGTTTTTT
CASSFSWINTGELFF
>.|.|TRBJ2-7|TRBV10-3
TGTGCCATCAGTGTTACCACTGACTCCTACGAGCAGTACTTC
CAISVTTDSYEQYF
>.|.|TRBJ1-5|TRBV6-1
TGTGCCAGCAGTGGGAGTGGGTTCGTCAGCAATCAGCCCCAGCATTTT
CASSGSGFVSNQPQHF
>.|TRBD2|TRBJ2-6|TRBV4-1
TGCGCCAGCAGCCAGGCACCGGGACTAGGATCCGGGGCCAACGTCCTGACTTTC
CASSQAPGLGSGANVLTF
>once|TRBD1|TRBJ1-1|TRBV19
TGTGCCTCAACAGACAGGGGGAGCACTGAAGCTTTCTTT
CASTDRGSTEAFF
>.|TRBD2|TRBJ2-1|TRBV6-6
TGTGCCAGCAGCATAAATAGCGGGGGGGCGCTCAATGAGCAGTTCTTC
CASSINSGGALNEQFF
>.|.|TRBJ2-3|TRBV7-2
TGTGCCAGCAGCATGACAACTAGCACAGATACGCAGTATTTT
CASSMTTSTDTQYF
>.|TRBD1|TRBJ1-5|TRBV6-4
TGTGCCAGCATAGACAGGGCTTACGGCATATATAGCAATCAGCCCCAGCATTTT
CASIDRAYGIYSNQPQHF
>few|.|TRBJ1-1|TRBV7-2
TGTGCCAGCAGCTTAGGCGGCCCTGAAGCTTTCTTT
CASSLGGPEAFF
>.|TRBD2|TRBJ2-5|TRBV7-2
TGTGCCAGCAGCGTCCCGGGACTAGCGGGGGGGCGTGAGACCCAGTACTTC
CASSVPGLAGGRETQYF
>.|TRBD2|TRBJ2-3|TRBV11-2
TGTGCCAGCAGCATAACTAGCGGGGGGGCCTCAGATACGCAGTATTTT
CASSITSGGASDTQYF
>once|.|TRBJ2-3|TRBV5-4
TGTGCCAGCAGCTTAGCAGCGGACCCCACAGATACGCAGTATTTT
CASSLAADPTDTQYF
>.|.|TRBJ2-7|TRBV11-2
TGTGCCAGCAGCTTAGATCGCTACGAGCAGTACTTC
CASSLDRYEQYF
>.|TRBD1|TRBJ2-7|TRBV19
TGTGCCAGTAGTCCGGGGACAGGGGGGAACTACGAGCAGTACTTC
CASSPGTGGNYEQYF
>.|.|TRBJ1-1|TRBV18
TGTGCCAGCTCACCAATATTACAGAGGAACACTGAAGCTTTCTTT
CASSPILQRNTEAFF
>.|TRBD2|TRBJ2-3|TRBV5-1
TGCGCCAGCAGTAGGGGTAGCGGGGGGGCCAGTTCAGATACGCAGTATTTT
CASSRGSGGASSDTQYF
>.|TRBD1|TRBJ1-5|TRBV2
TGTGCCAGCGCCGCCTTCACAGGGGGCCCTCAGCCCCAGCATTTT
CASAAFTGGPQPQHF
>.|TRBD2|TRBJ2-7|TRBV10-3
TGTGCCATCACGGCGGGGGTAGCGTCCTACGAGCAGTACTTC
CAITAGVASYEQYF
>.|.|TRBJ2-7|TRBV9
TGTGCCAGCAGCCCGCGACAGTTCTCCTACGAGCAGTACTTC
CASSPRQFSYEQYF
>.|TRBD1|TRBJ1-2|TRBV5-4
TGTGCCAGCAGCTTGCCGGACAGGGTGGACTATGGCTACACCTTC
CASSLPDRVDYGYTF
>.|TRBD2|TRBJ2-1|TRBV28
TGTGCCACATGGGACTACACCTACAATGAGCAGTTCTTC
CATWDYTYNEQFF
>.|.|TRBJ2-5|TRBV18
TGTGCCAGCTCACCCAACCAAGAGACCCAGTACTTC
CASSPNQETQYF
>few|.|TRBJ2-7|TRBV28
TGTGCCAGCAGCTTCCCTGGTGCGGGCCCCTCCTACGAGCAGTACTTC
CASSFPGAGPSYEQYF
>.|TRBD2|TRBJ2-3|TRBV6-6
TGTGCCACTAGCGGGGGGGCAGATACGCAGTATTTT
CATSGGADTQYF
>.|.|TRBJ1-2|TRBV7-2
TGTGCCAGCAGCTTACATCGGAGCACCCCCTACACCTTC
CASSLHRSTPYTF
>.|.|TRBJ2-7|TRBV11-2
TGTGCCAGCAGCTCCCAGGGCTACGAGCAGTACTTC
CASSSQGYEQYF
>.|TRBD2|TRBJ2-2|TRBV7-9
TGTGCCAGCAGCAGCATAGCGGGAGGGGACACCGGGGAGCTGTTTTTT
CASSSIAGGDTGELFF
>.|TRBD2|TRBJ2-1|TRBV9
TGTGCCAGCAGCGCCCATAGCGGGAATTACAATGAGCAGTTCTTC
CASSAHSGNYNEQFF
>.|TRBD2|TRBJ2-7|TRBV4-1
TGCGCCAGCAGCCAAGGACTAGCGGGGAACTACGAGCAGTACTTC
CASSQGLAGNYEQYF